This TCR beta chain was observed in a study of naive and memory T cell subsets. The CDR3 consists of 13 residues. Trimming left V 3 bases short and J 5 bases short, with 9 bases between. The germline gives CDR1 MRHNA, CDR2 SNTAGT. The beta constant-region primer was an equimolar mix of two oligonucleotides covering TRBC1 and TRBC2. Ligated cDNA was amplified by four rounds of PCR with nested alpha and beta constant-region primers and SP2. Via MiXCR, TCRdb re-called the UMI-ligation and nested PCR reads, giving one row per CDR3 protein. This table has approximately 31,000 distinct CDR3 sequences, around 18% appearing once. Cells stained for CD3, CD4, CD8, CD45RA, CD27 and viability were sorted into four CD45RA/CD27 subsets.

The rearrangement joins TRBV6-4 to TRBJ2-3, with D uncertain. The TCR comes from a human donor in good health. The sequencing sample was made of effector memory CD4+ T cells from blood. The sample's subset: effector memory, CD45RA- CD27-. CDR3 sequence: CASSEDGKDTQYF. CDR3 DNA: TGTGCCAGCAGTGAGGACGGCAAAGATACGCAGTATTTT.